This TCR beta chain stems from a study of T cell repertoires in cytomegalovirus infection. Turning to the study itself: In public TCR beta signatures, there were indications of both CMV infection and matching HLA type. General observations from the study: Ex vivo, HLA-C-restricted CMV-specific TCR beta clonotypes prevailed over the rest of the response. Using cumulative public TCR beta family frequency, the authors identified those who carried CMV together with the relevant HLA.

This clonotype has just a few counts. Its specificity is not known. Germline CDR1 MDHEN, CDR2 SYDVKM. Trimming removed 5 bases at V and 5 bases at J, with 12 bases between. The CDR3 runs 13 residues. TCRdb independently ran MiXCR on the reads; one entry per CDR3 protein. The sample yields hundreds of thousands of distinct CDR3 sequences, roughly 33% seen once. The sequence was collected from a human donor in good health (CMV status not recorded). Some clones in this sample may be carry-over from other donors' samples. Sequenced here: cultured PBMCs, sampled from culture after CMV antigen stimulation. This chain links TRBV28 with TRBJ1-1, with D possibly TRBD1 on 6 matching bases. CDR3 in amino acids: CASSPGQRTEAFF. The CDR3 coding sequence is TGTGCCAGCAGTCCTGGACAGAGGACTGAAGCTTTCTTT.